The 24 T cell receptor beta chains in this list originate from one sample, sequenced in a study of CD8 T cells in Susac syndrome. Random hexamers were used to reverse transcribe the RNA input (about 0.5 to 1 ug). TCRdb used MiXCR to reprocess the immunoSEQ multiplex PCR reads, holding one entry per CDR3 protein. The data contain about 240,000 distinct CDR3 sequences, almost 97% of them seen just once; the ten biggest clones take up around 0.093%. The sample comprised CD4+ T cells from PBMCs. The receptors shown here come from a human donor with Susac syndrome.

CDR3 amino acids: CSARQSYEQYF. The CDR3 region has the DNA TGCAGTGCTAGACAGTCCTACGAGCAGTACTTC. This chain links TRBV20-1 with TRBJ2-7; D unresolved. This CDR3 has 11 residues. Germline assignment: CDR1 DFQATT and CDR2 SNEGSKA (reference sequence). V dropped 2 bases and J dropped 1 base, with 3 bases sitting between them.

This clonotype was recorded once. The CDR3 DNA sequence: TGTGCCAGCAGCTTAATCTCCGGCGAGCAGTACTTC. It specifies CASSLISGEQYF. V usage is TRBV7-6 and J usage is TRBJ2-7; D is uncertain. The CDR3 is 12 residues long. Germline V CDR1 and CDR2: SGHVS, FNYEAQ. Trimming left V 2 bases short and J 6 bases short, with 8 bases between.

The chain is built from TRBV15 and TRBJ1-1; D is uncertain. Germline values: CDR1 LNHNV, CDR2 YYDKDF (reference sequence). The CDR3 has 14 residues. V lost 1 base, J lost 4 bases, and 10 bases lay in between. DNA for the CDR3: TGTGCCACCAGCAGAGTTCAAGGGATCACTGAAGCTTTCTTT. Translating it yields CATSRVQGITEAFF.

The rearrangement uses TRBV11-1 and TRBJ2-1, with 9 bases lining up with TRBD2. Trimming took 1 base from V and 3 from J; bases not matched to a gene: 13. Germline CDR1 and CDR2: SGHAT and FQDESV (reference sequence). The CDR3 loop spans 19 amino acids. The CDR3: CASSLVAGGPIRFYNEQFF. CDR3 nucleotides: TGTGCCAGCAGCTTAGTGGCGGGAGGGCCGATACGATTCTACAATGAGCAGTTCTTC.

The chain couples TRBV28 to TRBJ2-7, with 10 bases lining up with TRBD2. V gave up 7 bases and J gave up 3 bases; unmatched junction bases: 12. Germline V gene lookup returns CDR1 MDHEN and CDR2 SYDVKM. The CDR3 spans 16 residues. The chain's CDR3 is CASTIAGTSVLYEQYF. The CDR3 nucleotides read TGTGCCAGCACCATTGCCGGGACTAGCGTTCTCTACGAGCAGTACTTC.

This chain joins TRBV12-3 or TRBV12-4 and TRBJ1-5; possible D gene TRBD1, 5 bases. V lost 5 bases and J 2 bases, leaving 10 bases between the germline ends. This CDR3 is built from 14 residues. Here the CDR3 reads CASSAGYRNQPQHF. The CDR3 coding sequence is TGTGCCAGCAGTGCAGGGTATCGCAATCAGCCCCAGCATTTT.

The chain links TRBV27 to TRBJ2-4; D is perhaps TRBD1 or TRBD2 (6 bases each). The CDR3 runs 19 residues. The germline CDR1 and CDR2 sequences are MNHEY and SMNVEV (reference sequence). V shed 6 bases and J shed 0 bases, with 24 bases lying between them. The CDR3 DNA sequence: TGTGCCAGCAGGCCTTTAGCCGGGACACCGGGGGTAGCCAAAAACATTCAGTACTTC. Amino acid sequence: CASRPLAGTPGVAKNIQYF.

This chain uses TRBV20-1 with TRBJ2-1; TRBD1 matches 8 bases. The CDR3 sequence is 15 residues long. With 0 bases clipped from V and 2 bases from J, the junction kept 3 bases outside the gene matches. The germline V gene encodes CDR1 DFQATT and CDR2 SNEGSKA (reference sequence). The CDR3 spells CSARDTGGAYNEQFF. Written as DNA, the CDR3 is TGCAGTGCTAGAGATACAGGGGGTGCCTACAATGAGCAGTTCTTC.

This chain joins TRBV20-1 and TRBJ2-1; D ambiguous. The CDR3 loop spans 14 amino acids. Germline CDR1 reads DFQATT; CDR2 reads SNEGSKA (reference sequence). Deletions cut 3 bases from V and 4 bases from J, with 13 bases between. The CDR3 reads CSASGMVAYNEQFF. The CDR3 DNA is TGCAGTGCTAGTGGCATGGTTGCTTACAATGAGCAGTTCTTC.

The chain carries TRBV18 and TRBJ2-7; D remains unclear. In germline, CDR1 is KGHSH, CDR2 LQKENI. Trimming cost V 3 bases and J 3 bases, with 12 bases left between them. This CDR3 contains 14 residues. CDR3 in amino acids: CASSPGSSGYEQYF. For the CDR3, the DNA is TGTGCCAGCTCACCGGGTAGTTCCGGCTACGAGCAGTACTTC.

The J gene is TRBJ1-1, the V gene TRBV30; D is undetermined. CDR1 is GTSNPN and CDR2 is SVGIG in the germline V gene (reference sequence). The V end lost 3 bases, the J end lost 4 bases, and 6 bases lay between the germline ends. The CDR3 consists of 11 residues. CDR3 in amino acids: CAWSGSTEAFF. CDR3 in DNA: TGTGCCTGGAGCGGTTCCACTGAAGCTTTCTTT.

V usage is TRBV30 and J usage is TRBJ1-1, with 7 bases lining up with TRBD1. V was pared by 5 bases and J by 3 bases, with 6 bases of the junction left unmatched. The CDR3 sequence is 13 residues long. The V gene's germline CDR1 is GTSNPN and CDR2 SVGIG (reference sequence). CDR3 sequence (DNA): TGTGCCTGGGCCGAGGGGGCGGACACTGAAGCTTTCTTT. Protein product: CAWAEGADTEAFF.

This chain uses TRBV7-9 with TRBJ1-3; D not resolved. With 4 bases removed from V and 0 bases from J, the gap between germline ends came to 13 bases. The germline gives CDR1 SEHNR, CDR2 FQNEAQ (reference sequence). The CDR3 has 16 residues. The CDR3 sequence is CASSSNKDNSGNTIYF. The CDR3 DNA is TGTGCCAGCAGCTCCAATAAAGACAACTCTGGAAACACCATATATTTT.

V is TRBV4-1 and J is TRBJ1-1; unclear D gene. The CDR3 length is 14 residues. V was shortened by 0 bases and J by 6 bases, with 11 bases between the two germline ends. Germline CDR1 reads MGHRA; CDR2 reads YSYEKL. The CDR3 is CASSQESGLSEAFF. In nucleotides, the CDR3 is TGCGCCAGCAGCCAAGAGTCGGGTCTTTCTGAAGCTTTCTTT.

This chain uses TRBV14 with TRBJ1-2, with D hard to call. Germline CDR1 and CDR2: SGHDN and FVKESK. The CDR3 runs to 13 residues. V was pared by 1 base and J by 5 bases, with 8 bases between. DNA of the CDR3: TGTGCCAGCAGCCAAGCCCCAACTTATGGCTACACCTTC. This codes for CASSQAPTYGYTF.

The genes are TRBV20-1 and TRBJ2-2; 10 bases agree with TRBD1. Germline V gives CDR1 DFQATT, CDR2 SNEGSKA (reference sequence). The J segment lost 4 bases and the V segment lost 4 bases, leaving 9 bases of the junction unmatched. This CDR3 is built from 16 residues. As DNA, the CDR3 is TGCAGTGCTAAAATCACGGGACAGGGGCTCACCGGGGAGCTGTTTTTT. It specifies CSAKITGQGLTGELFF.

The chain carries TRBV7-3 and TRBJ1-1; tentatively, D is TRBD1 (6 bases). Germline CDR1 SGHTA, CDR2 FQGTGA. Between the trimmed V and J ends, which lost 4 bases and 4 bases, there was a span of 13 bases. CDR3 length: 14 residues. This chain's CDR3 is CASSSPTGSTEAFF. CDR3 in DNA: TGTGCCAGCAGCTCCCCGACAGGATCCACTGAAGCTTTCTTT.

The chain joins TRBV28 to TRBJ1-3, with 7 bases that match TRBD1. Germline V lookup: CDR1 MDHEN, CDR2 SYDVKM. The CDR3 has 14 amino acids. Trimming at V came to 6 bases and at J to 5 bases, leaving 7 bases not matched to a gene. The CDR3 region is CASRLQGERNTIYF. The CDR3 DNA reads TGTGCCAGCAGGCTCCAGGGGGAAAGAAACACCATATATTTT.

The chain combines TRBV25-1 with TRBJ1-5; possibly TRBD1 for D (5 bases). The ends were cut back, 4 bases at V and 6 bases at J, with 10 bases in the middle. CDR3 size: 13 residues. Looked up from germline, CDR1 is MGHDK and CDR2 is SYGVNS. This CDR3 is CASSGGFGQPQHF. The CDR3 region has the DNA TGTGCCAGCAGTGGGGGGTTCGGTCAGCCCCAGCATTTT.

This sequence joins TRBV29-1 and TRBJ2-1; the match to TRBD2 covers 12 bases. Germline CDR1 is SQVTM and CDR2 is ANQGSEA. V dropped 5 bases and J dropped 7; count of bases not matched to a gene: 6. This CDR3 region has 14 residues. CDR3 protein: CSVLTSGSRNEQFF. The CDR3 nucleotides read TGCAGCGTTCTGACTAGCGGGAGTAGAAATGAGCAGTTCTTC.

The CDR3 coding sequence is TGTGCCAGCAGTTGGGGCGACGTTAAAAATCAGCCCCAGCATTTT. Translating it yields CASSWGDVKNQPQHF. V is TRBV28 and J is TRBJ1-5, with a possible D match to TRBD1 (5 bases). The CDR3 consists of 15 residues. Germline CDR1 is MDHEN and CDR2 is SYDVKM. V lost 4 bases to trimming and J lost 4 bases, with 14 bases between them.

The chain employs TRBV29-1 and TRBJ2-3, with 8 bases fitting TRBD1. Germline CDR1 reads SQVTM; CDR2 reads ANQGSEA. The CDR3 has 16 amino acids. After removal of 3 bases from V and 2 bases from J, the junction contained 10 bases not matched to a gene. This chain's CDR3 is CSVDKGQGLYTDTQYF. In nucleotides, the CDR3 is TGCAGCGTTGACAAAGGACAGGGCTTATACACAGATACGCAGTATTTT.

This rearrangement joins TRBV29-1 to TRBJ2-3; 8 nucleotides align to TRBD2. Germline assignment: CDR1 SQVTM and CDR2 ANQGSEA. The CDR3 is 12 residues long. The chain's CDR3 is CTLLREGDTQYF. The CDR3 DNA reads TGCACGCTGCTCCGGGAGGGAGATACGCAGTATTTT.

The chain uses TRBV5-4 and TRBJ1-2, with D unresolved. This CDR3 spans 14 amino acids. Trimming cost V 0 bases and J 8 bases, with 14 bases left between them. Per germline, CDR1 SGHNT and CDR2 YYREEE (reference sequence). CDR3 in DNA: TGTGCCAGCAGCTTGGGTGGACCCGCGAAGGGCTACACCTTC. It yields the protein CASSLGGPAKGYTF.